The 22 T cell receptor beta chains reported below all come from one sample, sequenced in a study of blood T cell repertoires in COVID-19. Clones were sequenced by immunoSEQ multiplex PCR, and TCRdb holds only the in-frame ones, with some missing. The data show under 300,000 clones, 91% seen once. Material: PBMCs or T cells enriched from blood (not recorded which). The origin of the receptors is a human donor in a cohort exposed to, infected with or recovered from COVID-19 (not recorded which). The donor label of this sample is uncertain.

This chain uses TRBV20-1 with TRBJ1-2; D is possibly TRBD1 (6 bases). V was trimmed by 8 bases and J by 7 bases, leaving 14 bases between them. Germline CDR1 reads DFQATT; CDR2 reads SNEGSKA (reference sequence). This CDR3 is 11 amino acids long. This chain's CDR3 is CSIRGNSGYTF. The CDR3 DNA follows: TGCAGTATAAGGGGGAATAGTGGCTACACCTTC.

The chain recombines TRBV7-3 with TRBJ2-3; possibly TRBD1 for D (6 bases). Between the trimmed V and J ends, which lost 0 bases and 5 bases, there was a span of 9 bases. The germline V gene has CDR1 SGHTA and CDR2 FQGTGA. The CDR3 totals 14 residues. CDR3 sequence: CASSLTAQGDTQYF. The CDR3 nucleotides read TGTGCCAGCAGCTTAACAGCACAGGGAGATACGCAGTATTTT.

The chain combines TRBV18 with TRBJ2-3; no reliable D call. The CDR3 is made up of 12 amino acids. Trimming stripped 3 bases from V and 3 bases from J, with 4 bases between. Germline V CDR1 and CDR2: KGHSH, LQKENI. CDR3 in amino acids: CASSPRTDTQYF. DNA of the CDR3: TGTGCCAGCTCACCGCGGACAGATACGCAGTATTTT.

On this clone itself: At one boundary the junction diverges from the germline segment, which might be a read error. This chain joins TRBV6-2 or TRBV6-3 and TRBJ2-1; D is perhaps TRBD1 (5 bases). The germline V gene has CDR1 MNHEY and CDR2 SVGEGT. There are 14 residues in the CDR3. CDR3 loop: CASSYSWGYHEQFF. CDR3 nucleotide sequence: TGTGCCAGCAGTTATTCTTGGGGCTACCATGAGCAGTTCTTC.

The V gene is TRBV2, the J gene TRBJ2-5, with 11 bases fitting TRBD2. V lost 7 bases to trimming and J lost 3 bases; unmatched junction nucleotides: 10. Germline CDR1 reads SNHLY; CDR2 reads FYNNEI. The CDR3 loop spans 16 amino acids. CDR3 loop: CASTDKGTSGKETQYF. CDR3 bases: TGTGCCAGCACCGACAAAGGGACTAGCGGAAAAGAGACCCAGTACTTC.

This clone was detected a few times. The CDR3, as DNA: TGTGCCAGCTCACCATCACAGTCTGGGGCGTATGATCAGTACTTC. Translating it yields CASSPSQSGAYDQYF. The chain recombines TRBV18 with TRBJ2-4, with D perhaps TRBD1 (5 bases). The CDR3 length is 15 residues. Germline CDR1 is KGHSH and CDR2 is LQKENI. V was clipped by 2 bases and J by 12 bases, with 20 bases between them.

This sequence joins TRBV29-1 and TRBJ1-1; 7 bases are shared with TRBD1. Looked up from germline, CDR1 is SQVTM and CDR2 is ANQGSEA. CDR3 size: 13 residues. The ends lost 1 base at V and 7 bases at J; junction bases unmatched: 6. The CDR3 nucleotides read TGCAGCGTTGAAGGCGGGACAGCCTTTGAAGCTTTCTTT. Translation: CSVEGGTAFEAFF. Looking up the rest from reference TRBV29-1 and TRBJ1-1 gives the full variable domain: SAVISQKPSRDICQRGTSLTIQCQVDSQVTMMFWYRQQPGQSLTLIATANQGSEATYESGFVIDKFPISRPNLTFSTLTVSNMSPEDSSIYLCSVEGGTAFEAFFGQGTRLTVV.

The chain uses TRBV11-2 and TRBJ2-1, with 9 bases identical to TRBD2. The CDR3 consists of 17 residues. J was trimmed by 9 bases and V by 5 bases; bases with no gene match: 17. Germline V gene sequence: CDR1 SGHAT, CDR2 FQNNGV. CDR3 residues: CASSPKEGAGGRGEQFF. In nucleotides, the CDR3 is TGTGCCAGCAGCCCTAAAGAGGGAGCGGGGGGCCGGGGTGAGCAGTTCTTC. Using reference TRBV11-2 and TRBJ2-1 for the parts outside the CDR3, the full variable domain is EAGVAQSPRYKIIEKRQSVAFWCNPISGHATLYWYQQILGQGPKLLIQFQNNGVVDDSQLPKDRFSAERLKGVDSTLKIQPAKLEDSAVYLCASSPKEGAGGRGEQFFGPGTRLTVL.

The chain employs TRBV10-3 and TRBJ1-4, with D tentatively TRBD1 (5 bases). CDR1 and CDR2 from the germline V gene are ENHRY and SYGVKD. CDR3 length equals 14 residues. Trimming left V 9 bases short and J 4 bases short, with 15 bases between. The CDR3 bases are TGTGCCATTGGGAGGGGATCCGGTAATGAAAAACTGTTTTTT. This codes for CAIGRGSGNEKLFF.

The genes are TRBV25-1 and TRBJ1-2; TRBD1 is a possible D gene (5 bases). V lost 3 bases and J lost 2, with 19 bases in between. CDR1 and CDR2 (germline): MGHDK, SYGVNS. The CDR3 totals 17 residues. The CDR3 bases are TGTGCCAGCAGTGAGCCCAATGCAGGGATTCCAAACTATGGCTACACCTTC. Its translation is CASSEPNAGIPNYGYTF.

The chain has TRBV12-5 and TRBJ1-1, with 8 bases lining up with TRBD1. The CDR3 sequence is 16 residues long. CDR1 LGHNT and CDR2 FRNRAP come from the germline V gene. The J segment lost 4 bases and the V segment lost 6 bases, leaving 13 bases of the junction unmatched. The DNA for the CDR3 is TGTGCTAGTGGGAGACTCGGACAGGGACGGGGCACTGAAGCTTTCTTT. As protein: CASGRLGQGRGTEAFF.

J is TRBJ2-7 and V is TRBV5-4, with 9 bases matching TRBD2. Germline V lookup: CDR1 SGHNT, CDR2 YYREEE (reference sequence). V was pared by 0 bases and J by 5 bases, with 15 bases of the junction left unmatched. This CDR3 contains 18 residues. CDR3 in amino acids: CASSLASSSGGPKNEQYF. CDR3 DNA: TGTGCCAGCAGCTTGGCCTCGTCCAGCGGGGGGCCCAAGAACGAGCAGTACTTC. Supplemented by reference TRBV5-4 and TRBJ2-7, the full variable domain reads ETGVTQSPTHLIKTRGQQVTLRCSSQSGHNTVSWYQQALGQGPQFIFQYYREEENGRGNFPPRFSGLQFPNYSSELNVNALELDDSALYLCASSLASSSGGPKNEQYFGPGTRLTVT.

This rearrangement joins TRBV7-2 to TRBJ2-3; TRBD2 matches at 8 bases. The CDR3 consists of 18 residues. Germline CDR1 is SGHTA and CDR2 is FQGNSA. V lost 6 bases and J lost 6; bases outside the gene matches: 20. The CDR3, as DNA: TGTGCCAGCAGGTTAACTAATCGGGGACTAGAGCCGGGGGATACGCAGTATTTT. The encoded protein is CASRLTNRGLEPGDTQYF.

This clone is a singleton in its sample. V is TRBV28 and J is TRBJ2-7, with D possibly TRBD2 on 6 matching bases. Germline CDR1 is MDHEN and CDR2 is SYDVKM. Trimming cost V 5 bases and J 2 bases, with 16 bases left between them. The CDR3 length is 15 residues. The CDR3 loop is CASSPGGYRTYEQYF. CDR3 nucleotides: TGTGCCAGCAGTCCCGGGGGTTACAGAACCTACGAGCAGTACTTC.

There are a few counts of this clone. The chain couples TRBV7-8 to TRBJ1-1; unclear D gene. Germline V CDR1 and CDR2: SGHVS, FQNEAQ. The CDR3 spans 17 residues. With 1 base removed from V and 1 base from J, the gap between germline ends came to 16 bases. The CDR3 protein is CASSLGRTREKNTEAFF. The CDR3 nucleotides are TGTGCCAGCAGCTTAGGGCGTACGAGGGAAAAGAACACTGAAGCTTTCTTT.

The DNA for the CDR3 is TGTGCCAGCAGCGTGGAGGGTTCCTACAATGAGCAGTTCTTC. Translating gives CASSVEGSYNEQFF. The genes are TRBV9 and TRBJ2-1; a possible D gene is TRBD2 (6 bases). CDR3 length: 14 residues. The V gene lost 2 bases and the J gene lost 1 base, with 7 bases spanning the gap. CDR1 SGDLS and CDR2 YYNGEE come from the germline V gene.

V usage is TRBV19 and J usage is TRBJ1-2, with 11 positions matching TRBD1. Trimming cost V 6 bases and J 5 bases; bases outside gene matches: 11. Germline V gene lookup returns CDR1 LNHDA and CDR2 SQIVND (reference sequence). The CDR3 has 16 amino acids. The CDR3 here is CASSPVTGTGGYGYTF. In DNA form, the CDR3 reads TGTGCCAGTAGCCCGGTTACCGGGACAGGGGGTTATGGCTACACCTTC.

The CDR3 DNA follows: TGTGCCAGCAGCTCGCCAAGGACAGGGATCGGGAACACTGAAGCTTTCTTT. Translation gives CASSSPRTGIGNTEAFF. This rearrangement joins TRBV5-4 to TRBJ1-1, with 8 bases fitting TRBD1. CDR3 size: 17 residues. The germline gives CDR1 SGHNT, CDR2 YYREEE (reference sequence). The V gene end was trimmed by 3 bases and the J gene end by 1 base; junction bases not matched to a gene: 11.

The rearrangement links TRBV10-3 to TRBJ1-1; 9 positions agree with TRBD1. The ends lost 0 bases at V and 4 bases at J; junction bases unmatched: 0. This CDR3 has 14 residues. Germline-derived CDR1 and CDR2 are ENHRY and SYGVKD. The CDR3 loop reads CAISESTGGTEAFF. For the CDR3, the DNA is TGTGCCATCAGTGAGTCGACAGGGGGCACTGAAGCTTTCTTT.

The rearrangement links TRBV2 to TRBJ1-4, with 9 positions matching TRBD1. Germline CDR1 reads SNHLY; CDR2 reads FYNNEI. The CDR3 contains 15 residues. With 6 bases clipped from V and 7 bases from J, the junction kept 9 bases outside the gene matches. CDR3 region: CASRPPGQGREKLFF. CDR3 in DNA: TGTGCCAGCAGGCCTCCGGGACAGGGTCGTGAAAAACTGTTTTTT.

This chain joins TRBV18 and TRBJ1-6; no definite D call. The CDR3 is made up of 12 amino acids. Deletions cut 3 bases from V and 7 bases from J, with 4 bases between. Germline loops: CDR1 KGHSH, CDR2 LQKENI. In DNA, the CDR3 is TGTGCCAGCTCACCCCGGAATTCACCCCTCCACTTT. Encoded protein: CASSPRNSPLHF.

V gene TRBV7-9 combines with J gene TRBJ1-2, with 10 bases that match TRBD1. After removal of 5 bases from V and 8 bases from J, the junction contained 5 bases not matched to a gene. Germline V CDR1 and CDR2: SEHNR, FQNEAQ (reference sequence). There are 13 residues in the CDR3. The CDR3: CASSKTGGGGYTF. In DNA, the CDR3 is TGTGCCAGCAGCAAGACAGGGGGCGGAGGCTACACCTTC.